This T cell receptor (beta chain) was sequenced during a study of T cell clonality in common variable immunodeficiency. Study conclusions and caveats: CVID subjects had higher TCRbeta clonality than healthy controls, most marked in about a third.

Sequencing was performed with immunoSEQ multiplex PCR; in TCRdb, only in-frame clones are kept and a portion is missing. Listed for the sample are 75,000 to 85,000 clones, none seen a single time. This clone was seen repeatedly, ten times or more. Its antigen remains unknown. This receptor was obtained from a person between 18 and 70 years old in good health. The specimen was peripheral blood mononuclear cells.

The CDR3 DNA, read in part, is TGCAGTCCGGAGGGCCCGTTGTTCAATGAG. It specifies CSPEGPLFNE. The whole CDR3 sequence reads CSPEGPLFNEQFF. The rearrangement uses TRBV20-1 and TRBJ2-1; possibly TRBD2 for D (6 bases). The read terminates 3 residues ahead of where the CDR3 ends, so the germline J gene completes it. CDR3 length equals 13 residues. Germline assignment: CDR1 DFQATT and CDR2 SNEGSKA (reference sequence). The V end lost 8 bases, the J end lost 6 bases, and 17 bases lay between the germline ends.